A selection of T cell receptor beta chains follows, all from one sample in a study of post-analysis software for immune sequencing data. Via MiXCR, TCRdb re-called the PCR reads, giving one row per CDR3 protein. The sample has fewer than 600,000 distinct CDR3 sequences; roughly 45% are singletons. Sequenced sample: blood. These receptors were collected from a girl under 18 with multiple sclerosis. Each CDR3 is given with its conserved first and last residue. Each record gives: J gene, V gene, clone size, D gene, CDR3 DNA, CDR3 protein. The D gene is left open where the match is weak. Not every row has a clone size; where given, it reads once, few, many or a size class.

TRBJ2-7 | TRBV7-6 | . | TRBD2 | TGTGCCAGCAGCTTAATAACGGGAGGTACCTACGAGCAGTACTTC | CASSLITGGTYEQYF
TRBJ2-2 | TRBV20-1 | . | TRBD1 | TGCAGTGCGACAGACAGGGGATGGACCGGGGAGCTGTTTTTT | CSATDRGWTGELFF
TRBJ2-7 | TRBV7-2 | . | TRBD1 | TGTGCCAGCAGCACCGAGACAGGGTCCTACGAGCAGTACTTC | CASSTETGSYEQYF
TRBJ2-1 | TRBV6-1 | . | TRBD1 | TGTGCCAGCAGTGACAGGGGGAACTTTGGTACCCATGAGCAGTTCTTC | CASSDRGNFGTHEQFF
TRBJ1-2 | TRBV4-1 | few | . | TGCGCCAGCAGCCAAGAAAGGGGCGCCGGCTATGGCTACACCTTC | CASSQERGAGYGYTF
TRBJ1-4 | TRBV5-1 | . | TRBD1 | TGCGCCAGCAGCCTCCCAGGGGGCTATGAGGAAAAACTGTTTTTT | CASSLPGGYEEKLFF
TRBJ2-4 | TRBV3-1 | . | . | TGTGCCAGCAGCCAAGAGGGGTTAGCCAAAAACATTCAGTACTTC | CASSQEGLAKNIQYF
TRBJ1-4 | TRBV28 | . | . | TGTGCCAGCAGTTCTCCCGGGACGCTGGATGAAAAACTGTTTTTT | CASSSPGTLDEKLFF
TRBJ1-4 | TRBV4-1 | . | TRBD1 | TGCGCCAGCAGCCAAGAAGCCCAGGGGGGGTTGAGGGAAAAACTGTTTTTT | CASSQEAQGGLREKLFF
TRBJ2-7 | TRBV27 | few | . | TGTGCCAGCGGTTCCCTACTGTTCCCCTACGAGCAGTACTTC | CASGSLLFPYEQYF
TRBJ1-6 | TRBV7-3 | . | . | TGTGCCAGCAGCCCCGGACGTCCTAGCTCCTATAATTCACCCCTCCACTTT | CASSPGRPSSYNSPLHF
TRBJ1-1 | TRBV20-1 | . | . | TGCAGTGCTGCGGGTTCGGGGGCGGAGGACACTGAAGCTTTCTTT | CSAAGSGAEDTEAFF
TRBJ2-7 | TRBV20-1 | . | TRBD2 | TGCAGTGCTAAGGTGTCTAGCGGGAGTGTCGAGCAGTACTTC | CSAKVSSGSVEQYF
TRBJ2-7 | TRBV3-1 | . | TRBD2 | TGTGCCAGCAGCCAGGCCCTGGGACTAGCGGGAGGCGAGCAGTACTTC | CASSQALGLAGGEQYF
TRBJ2-7 | TRBV5-1 | . | TRBD2 | TGCGCCAGCAAGGATAGCGGGAGGGCTCGAGGCGAGCAGTACTTC | CASKDSGRARGEQYF
TRBJ2-1 | TRBV6-1 | . | . | TGTGCCAGCAGTGAAAGTGTAGGCAGGTACAATGAGCAGTTCTTC | CASSESVGRYNEQFF
TRBJ2-7 | TRBV11-3 | . | TRBD2 | TGTGCCAGCAGCTCCTCTGGCGGGAGAGTCACTCCCTCCGAGCAGTACTTC | CASSSSGGRVTPSEQYF
TRBJ2-5 | TRBV6-2/TRBV6-3 | . | . | TGTGCCAGCAGTATCCGGACAGAAGGCCAAGAGACCCAGTACTTC | CASSIRTEGQETQYF
TRBJ2-1 | TRBV15 | . | . | TGTGTCACCAGCACGGTTGGAAAAGGGAGGAATGAGCAGTTCTTC | CVTSTVGKGRNEQFF
TRBJ2-7 | TRBV2 | once | TRBD1 | TGTGCCAGCAGTGTTGGTAGGGGGCAAGGAGAGCAGTACTTC | CASSVGRGQGEQYF
TRBJ1-3 | TRBV5-1 | . | . | TGCGCCAGCAGCTTGAGCCACGTGGATCCCATATATTTT | CASSLSHVDPIYF
TRBJ2-1 | TRBV10-3 | . | TRBD2 | TGTGCCATTCGAACTTCTAGCGGAAGCTACAATGAGCAGTTCTTC | CAIRTSSGSYNEQFF
TRBJ2-7 | TRBV20-1 | . | TRBD2 | TGCAGTGCTAGAACAGCTAGCGGGAGCTCCTACGAGCAGTACTTC | CSARTASGSSYEQYF
TRBJ1-1 | TRBV20-1 | once | . | TGCAGTGCTAGAGATCAGGGACAGAACACTGAAGCTTTCTTT | CSARDQGQNTEAFF
TRBJ2-3 | TRBV28 | . | TRBD2 | TGTGCCAGCAGTTTAGTTGGACTAGCGGCAGACACAGATACGCAGTATTTT | CASSLVGLAADTDTQYF
TRBJ2-7 | TRBV12-3/TRBV12-4 | . | . | TGTGCCAGCAGTCTGACAGTTTTCTACGAGCAGTACTTC | CASSLTVFYEQYF
TRBJ2-1 | TRBV19 | . | TRBD2 | TGTGCCAGTAGTACCTTCAGCGGGAGGGCCGCCTTTGGTGAGCAGTTCTTC | CASSTFSGRAAFGEQFF
TRBJ2-1 | TRBV15 | few | . | TGTGCCACCAGCGGGGGGTGGTCCTACAATGAGCAGTTCTTC | CATSGGWSYNEQFF
TRBJ1-1 | TRBV5-6 | . | . | TGTGCCAGCAGCTTGGTAGCTGGAGACTATATGAACACTGAAGCTTTCTTT | CASSLVAGDYMNTEAFF
TRBJ1-6 | TRBV18 | few | TRBD1 | TGTGCCAGCTCACCAGGGACAGCAGATAATTCACCCCTCCACTTT | CASSPGTADNSPLHF
TRBJ2-1 | TRBV29-1 | . | . | TGCAGCGTTGGGATGAGGCGCAGGTTGGCCTACAATGAGCAGTTCTTC | CSVGMRRRLAYNEQFF
TRBJ1-1 | TRBV6-2/TRBV6-3 | . | TRBD1 | TGTGCCAGCAGTCGGACAGGGGGCTGGACTGAAGCTTTCTTT | CASSRTGGWTEAFF
TRBJ2-1 | TRBV7-6 | . | TRBD2 | TGTGCCAGCAGCTTTGGGGCGGGAGGGACCTACAATGAGCAGTTCTTC | CASSFGAGGTYNEQFF
TRBJ2-5 | TRBV2 | few | . | TGTGCCAGTATCATTACAGTACAAGAGACCCAGTACTTC | CASIITVQETQYF
TRBJ2-7 | TRBV2 | . | TRBD2 | TGTGCCAGCTCCCGGCGGGAGGGGGACGAGCAGTACTTC | CASSRREGDEQYF
TRBJ1-5 | TRBV7-8 | . | TRBD1 | TGTGCCAGCAGCCACCGGGACAGCCCTAATCAGCCCCAGCATTTT | CASSHRDSPNQPQHF
TRBJ1-1 | TRBV11-3 | . | . | TGTGCCAGCAGCTTTGGAGCATCAGAAGCTTTCTTT | CASSFGASEAFF
TRBJ2-5 | TRBV5-1 | . | . | TGCGCCAGCAGCCCGGGAGTAGGGCAGCAAGAGACCCAGTACTTC | CASSPGVGQQETQYF
TRBJ2-2 | TRBV4-1 | . | TRBD2 | TGCGCCAGCAGCCAGGTGCCGGGACTATCCACCGGGGAGCTGTTTTTT | CASSQVPGLSTGELFF
TRBJ2-7 | TRBV20-1 | few | . | TGCAGTGCTGACAGGGGCGTTAGCGGGAGAAATTACGAGCAGTACTTC | CSADRGVSGRNYEQYF
TRBJ2-3 | TRBV6-1 | . | . | TGTGCCAGCAGTGAAGCGCTAGGTACAGATACGCAGTATTTT | CASSEALGTDTQYF
TRBJ2-3 | TRBV20-1 | . | . | TGCAGTGCTAGGGGGGGCGGGAGCACAGATACGCAGTATTTT | CSARGGGSTDTQYF